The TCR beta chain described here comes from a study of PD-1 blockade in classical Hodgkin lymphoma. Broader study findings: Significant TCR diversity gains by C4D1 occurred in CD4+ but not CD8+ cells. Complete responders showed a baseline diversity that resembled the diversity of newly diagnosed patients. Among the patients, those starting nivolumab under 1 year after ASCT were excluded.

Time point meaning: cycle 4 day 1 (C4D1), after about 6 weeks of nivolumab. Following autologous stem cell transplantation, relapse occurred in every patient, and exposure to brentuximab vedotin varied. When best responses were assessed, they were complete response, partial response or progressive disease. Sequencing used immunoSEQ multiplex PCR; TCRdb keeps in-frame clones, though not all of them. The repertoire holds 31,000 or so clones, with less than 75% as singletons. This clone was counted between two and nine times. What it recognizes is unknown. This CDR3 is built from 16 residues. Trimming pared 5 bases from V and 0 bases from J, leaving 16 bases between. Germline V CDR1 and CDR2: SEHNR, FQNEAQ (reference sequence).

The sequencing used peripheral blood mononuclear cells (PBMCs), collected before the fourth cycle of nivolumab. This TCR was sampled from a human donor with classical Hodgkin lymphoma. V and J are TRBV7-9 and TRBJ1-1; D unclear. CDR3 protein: CASSPPQGVLNTEAFF. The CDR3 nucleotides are TGTGCCAGCAGCCCCCCTCAAGGAGTGCTGAACACTGAAGCTTTCTTT. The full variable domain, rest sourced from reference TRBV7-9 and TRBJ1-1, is DTGVSQNPRHKITKRGQNVTFRCDPISEHNRLYWYRQTLGQGPEFLTYFQNEAQLEKSRLLSDRFSAERPKGSFSTLEIQRTEQGDSAMYLCASSPPQGVLNTEAFFGQGTRLTVV.